A single sample gave rise to the 3 T cell receptor beta chains below, sequenced in a study of blood T cell repertoires in COVID-19. Sequencing was performed with immunoSEQ multiplex PCR; in TCRdb, only in-frame clones are kept and a portion is missing. The sample yields under 140,000 clones, less than 75% seen once. Material for sequencing was peripheral blood. These receptors were obtained from a woman aged 55-69 years with acute or convalescent COVID-19.

This clone was found once. The chain is built from TRBV4-3 and TRBJ2-7; 8 bases are shared with TRBD1. V lost 0 bases to trimming and J lost 5 bases; unmatched junction nucleotides: 9. Germline V CDR1 and CDR2: LGHNA, YSLEER. The CDR3 spans 16 residues. This CDR3 is CASSQDRETGAHEQYF. CDR3 nucleotide sequence: TGCGCCAGCAGCCAAGATCGGGAGACAGGGGCCCACGAGCAGTACTTC.

The V call is TRBV6-5, the J call TRBJ2-7; D is undetermined. In germline, CDR1 is MNHEY, CDR2 SVGAGI. This CDR3 spans 13 amino acids. V lost 7 bases and J lost 0, with 10 bases in between. The CDR3 DNA sequence: TGTGCCAGCATGTCGACACGCTCCTACGAGCAGTACTTC. Translating it yields CASMSTRSYEQYF.

The gene calls are TRBV19 and TRBJ2-3, with 9 nucleotides matching TRBD1. With 3 bases clipped from V and 2 bases from J, the junction kept 6 bases outside the gene matches. Per the germline V gene, CDR1 is LNHDA and CDR2 is SQIVND (reference sequence). This CDR3 has 16 amino acids. CDR3 residues: CASSMPRQGDTDTQYF. CDR3 DNA: TGTGCCAGTAGTATGCCCAGACAGGGGGACACAGATACGCAGTATTTT. The full variable domain, completed using reference TRBV19 and TRBJ2-3, is DGGITQSPKYLFRKEGQNVTLSCEQNLNHDAMYWYRQDPGQGLRLIYYSQIVNDFQKGDIAEGYSVSREKKESFPLTVTSAQKNPTAFYLCASSMPRQGDTDTQYFGPGTRLTVL.